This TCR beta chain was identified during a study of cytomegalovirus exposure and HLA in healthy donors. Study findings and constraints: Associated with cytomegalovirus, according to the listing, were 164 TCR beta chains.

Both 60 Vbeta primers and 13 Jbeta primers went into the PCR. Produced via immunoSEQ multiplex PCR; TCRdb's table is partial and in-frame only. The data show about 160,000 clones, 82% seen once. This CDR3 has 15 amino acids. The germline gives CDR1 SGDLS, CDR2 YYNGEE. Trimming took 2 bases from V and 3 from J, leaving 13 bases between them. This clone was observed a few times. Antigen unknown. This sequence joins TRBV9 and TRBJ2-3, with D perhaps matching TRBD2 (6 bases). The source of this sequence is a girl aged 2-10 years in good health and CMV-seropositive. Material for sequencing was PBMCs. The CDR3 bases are TGTGCCAGCAGCGTGACTGAGCGGGTAACAGATACGCAGTATTTT. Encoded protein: CASSVTERVTDTQYF.